The 9 T cell receptor beta chains below all came from one sample that was sequenced in a study of Ad26.COV2.S vaccination and SARS-CoV-2 variants. As to treatment: around 19 received Ad26.COV2.S at low or high dose, single or two shots; 5 received placebo; per-sample allocation not given. Sample collection was performed on day 63 after the first vaccine or placebo injection. Clones were sequenced by immunoSEQ multiplex PCR, and TCRdb holds only the in-frame ones, with some missing. The sample carries approximately 300,000 clones, around 84% recorded once. Sample: peripheral blood, taken in a trial of Ad26.COV2.S vaccine versus placebo. The receptors originated from a person between 18 and 60 years old who received the Ad26.COV2.S COVID-19 vaccine or a placebo.

This clone came up many times. This chain joins TRBV6-5 and TRBJ1-4, with a tentative D call TRBD1 (5 bases). Between the trimmed V and J ends, which lost 5 bases and 12 bases, there was a span of 22 bases. Germline V gene lookup returns CDR1 MNHEY and CDR2 SVGAGI. This CDR3 contains 15 residues. The CDR3 DNA follows: TGTGCCAGCAGTCCCCGGGGCCTCCGGAGTAGTGAACTGTTTTTT. Amino acids: CASSPRGLRSSELFF.

The rearrangement joins TRBV9 to TRBJ1-1, with 7 bases matching TRBD1. V lost 0 bases to trimming and J lost 6 bases; unmatched junction nucleotides: 5. Germline loops: CDR1 SGDLS, CDR2 YYNGEE. The CDR3 length is 14 residues. CDR3: CASSVEGARSEAFF. The CDR3 DNA reads as TGTGCCAGCAGCGTAGAGGGGGCTAGATCTGAAGCTTTCTTT.

This chain's CDR3 is CASHVYNEQFF. The CDR3 bases are TGTGCCAGCCATGTCTACAATGAGCAGTTCTTC. The chain couples TRBV6-5 to TRBJ2-1; D call uncertain. The germline CDR1 and CDR2 sequences are MNHEY and SVGAGI. The CDR3 spans 11 residues. V was trimmed by 8 bases and J by 3 bases, leaving 5 bases between them.

This chain uses TRBV5-5 with TRBJ2-1; TRBD2 aligns across 9 bases. Germline V gene data show CDR1 as SGHKS and CDR2 as YYEKEE (reference sequence). The CDR3 extends over 16 amino acids. Trimming removed 4 bases from V and 0 bases from J; junction bases left unmatched: 5. As DNA, the CDR3 is TGTGCCAGCAGCCACAGACTAGCGGACTCCTACAATGAGCAGTTCTTC. Its translation: CASSHRLADSYNEQFF.

V gene TRBV9 combines with J gene TRBJ2-1; 8 bases line up with TRBD2. The CDR3 spans 15 residues. CDR1 SGDLS and CDR2 YYNGEE come from the germline V gene. V shed 0 bases and J 3 bases; nucleotides not matched to a gene: 2. The CDR3 nucleotides read TGTGCCAGCAGCGTAGGACTAGCGCACTACAATGAGCAGTTCTTC. Translated, it gives CASSVGLAHYNEQFF.

Only a few counts were recorded for this clone. The chain combines TRBV5-1 with TRBJ2-1, with D tentatively TRBD1 (7 bases). Trimming took off 4 bases at V and 1 base at J, with 18 bases between the two ends. This CDR3 has 17 residues. Germline V gene data show CDR1 as SGHRS and CDR2 as YFSETQ. CDR3 region: CASSPNPQGRSYNEQFF. The CDR3 bases are TGCGCCAGCAGCCCTAACCCACAGGGGAGGTCCTACAATGAGCAGTTCTTC.

V is TRBV27 and J is TRBJ2-1; no reliable D call. The CDR3 spans 15 residues. Deletions cut 2 bases from V and 5 bases from J, with 13 bases between. From germline, CDR1 is MNHEY and CDR2 SMNVEV (reference sequence). The CDR3 region is CASSLLGSPNNEQFF. CDR3 in DNA: TGTGCCAGCAGTTTACTTGGCAGCCCCAACAATGAGCAGTTCTTC.

The V call is TRBV24-1, the J call TRBJ2-1; 12 bases match TRBD2. In germline, CDR1 is KGHDR, CDR2 SFDVKD. With 4 bases clipped from V and 4 bases from J, the junction kept 4 bases outside the gene matches. The CDR3 has 16 residues. The CDR3 region is CATSDPSGGDYNEQFF. The CDR3 region has the DNA TGTGCCACCAGTGACCCTAGCGGGGGGGATTACAATGAGCAGTTCTTC.

Concerning this clone itself: Other DNA sequences in this sample translate to the same CDR3. The J gene is TRBJ1-1, the V gene TRBV5-1, with D perhaps matching TRBD1 (6 bases). This CDR3 has 14 amino acids. Germline-derived CDR1 and CDR2 are SGHRS and YFSETQ. V was trimmed by 0 bases and J by 1 base, leaving 7 bases between them. Here the CDR3 DNA reads TGCGCCAGCAGCTTGGAAGGGGGGAACACTGAAGCTTTCTTT. It translates to CASSLEGGNTEAFF. Supplemented by reference TRBV5-1 and TRBJ1-1, the full variable domain reads KAGVTQTPRYLIKTRGQQVTLSCSPISGHRSVSWYQQTPGQGLQFLFEYFSETQRNKGNFPGRFSGRQFSNSRSEMNVSTLELGDSALYLCASSLEGGNTEAFFGQGTRLTVV.